Shown below are 18 T cell receptor beta chains from a single sample sequenced in a study of shared clonotypes between healthy human individuals (dated by TCRdb to the early 2020s). CD8 naive samples were CD45RO-negative cells positively selected for CCR7, giving a CD45RA+CCR7+ population that excluded TemRA cells. Preparation of the library involved the immunoSEQ multiplex PCR assay. This immuneACCESS table, as held by TCRdb, lists in-frame sequences with V and J called but not all clones. Of the missing ones, under half trace to an unresolved V gene in checked studies; the others have no known cause. The sample profile shows over 2 million clones; around 96% of them were found once. Together, the top ten hold around 1.1% of the sample. What was sequenced was naive CD8+ T cells sorted from blood. The intended sense of this specimen's cell subset or site label: CD45RA+CCR7+. Source of these receptors: a man aged 18 to 30 in good health.

The chain is built from TRBV14 and TRBJ1-2; D possibly corresponds to TRBD1 (5 bases). Per germline, CDR1 SGHDN and CDR2 FVKESK. V lost 0 bases, J lost 8 bases, and 19 bases lay in between. This CDR3 is 16 amino acids long. The CDR3 DNA reads as TGTGCCAGCAGCCAAGATGGGGGTTGGCCGGACGGAGGCTACACCTTC. Protein sequence: CASSQDGGWPDGGYTF.

Comment on this clone: At the DNA level, this CDR3 is encoded by other sequences in the same sample as well. This chain uses TRBV7-6 with TRBJ2-7; TRBD1 agrees at 8 bases. The CDR3 is made up of 15 amino acids. The ends lost 5 bases at V and 0 bases at J; junction bases unmatched: 6. Looked up from germline, CDR1 is SGHVS and CDR2 is FNYEAQ. CDR3 in amino acids: CASSTRTGSSYEQYF. In nucleotides, the CDR3 is TGTGCCAGCAGCACTCGGACAGGGAGCTCCTACGAGCAGTACTTC.

The J gene is TRBJ1-2, the V gene TRBV5-8; D gene ambiguous. The CDR3 covers 13 residues. V shed 8 bases and J shed 5 bases, with 16 bases lying between them. Germline V lookup: CDR1 SGHTS, CDR2 YDEGEE. CDR3 DNA sequence: TGTGCCAGGAGACGGGATTTATGGTATGGCTACACCTTC. Translating gives CARRRDLWYGYTF.

The count of this clone is one. The J gene is TRBJ2-2, the V gene TRBV9; D is possibly TRBD2 (6 bases). Trimming removed 3 bases from V and 7 bases from J, with 10 bases in between. The CDR3 length is 13 residues. CDR1 and CDR2 from the germline V gene are SGDLS and YYNGEE. The CDR3 spells CASSAAGGGELFF. Here the CDR3 DNA reads TGTGCCAGCAGCGCCGCCGGGGGCGGGGAGCTGTTTTTT.

The chain uses TRBV5-6 and TRBJ2-3, with D hard to call. Trimming left V 2 bases short and J 4 bases short, with 11 bases between. Germline V gene lookup returns CDR1 SGHDT and CDR2 YYEEEE. CDR3 length: 14 residues. CDR3 sequence: CASSFWNSADTQYF. The CDR3 DNA follows: TGTGCCAGCAGCTTTTGGAATTCGGCAGATACGCAGTATTTT.

A single count supports this clone. In the same sample, other DNA sequences code for this CDR3. V and J are TRBV7-9 and TRBJ2-7, with TRBD1 matching over 7 bases. The germline gives CDR1 SEHNR, CDR2 FQNEAQ (reference sequence). Germline trimming cut 5 bases from V and 6 bases from J; bases unmatched to any gene: 4. The CDR3 is 12 amino acids. CDR3 sequence: CASSPTGREQYF. In DNA form, the CDR3 reads TGTGCCAGCAGCCCGACAGGGCGCGAGCAGTACTTC.

CDR3 nucleotide sequence: TGTGCCAGCAGAATCGACTACAGCACTGAAGCTTTCTTT. It yields the protein CASRIDYSTEAFF. The chain recombines TRBV6-5 with TRBJ1-1; no definite D call. V was cut by 6 bases and J by 4 bases, with 12 bases left in between. The CDR3 extends over 13 amino acids. The germline gives CDR1 MNHEY, CDR2 SVGAGI.

V gene TRBV28 combines with J gene TRBJ2-1; the match to TRBD2 covers 12 bases. The CDR3 sequence is 18 residues long. CDR1 MDHEN and CDR2 SYDVKM come from the germline V gene. V lost 9 bases, J lost 5 bases, and 17 bases stayed unmatched. CDR3 nucleotide sequence: TGTGCCAGTAGCGATCCTAGCGGGGGGGCCCTGATGAACAATGAGCAGTTCTTC. Translated: CASSDPSGGALMNNEQFF.

This rearrangement joins TRBV19 to TRBJ1-1; unclear D gene. The V gene lost 8 bases and the J gene lost 1 base, with 8 bases spanning the gap. CDR1 and CDR2 from the germline V gene are LNHDA and SQIVND (reference sequence). This CDR3 region has 12 residues. The CDR3 DNA follows: TGTGCCAGTGCGGAGGGGAACACTGAAGCTTTCTTT. Its translation is CASAEGNTEAFF.

The chain uses TRBV27 and TRBJ2-1; tentative D call: TRBD1 (6 bases). Trimming took 2 bases from V and 1 from J, leaving 9 bases between them. The CDR3 totals 15 residues. Germline assignment: CDR1 MNHEY and CDR2 SMNVEV (reference sequence). CDR3 residues: CASSLLGASYNEQFF. The CDR3 region has the DNA TGTGCCAGCAGTTTACTGGGGGCTTCCTACAATGAGCAGTTCTTC.

This sequence joins TRBV11-2 and TRBJ1-6; no definite D call. CDR3 size: 14 residues. Germline V gene sequence: CDR1 SGHAT, CDR2 FQNNGV. The ends were cut back, 3 bases at V and 10 bases at J, with 13 bases in the middle. The CDR3 DNA sequence: TGTGCCAGCAGCTTGTTTCAAATGATCTCACCCCTCCACTTT. Protein product: CASSLFQMISPLHF.

V and J are TRBV2 and TRBJ1-2, with D possibly TRBD1 on 6 matching bases. The V gene's germline CDR1 is SNHLY and CDR2 FYNNEI. Trimming removed 3 bases from V and 3 bases from J, with 11 bases in between. The CDR3 totals 14 residues. CDR3 sequence (DNA): TGTGCCAGCAGTGATCCAGGGGACTACTATGGCTACACCTTC. It specifies CASSDPGDYYGYTF.

As for this clone: Other DNA sequences from this sample encode an identical CDR3 as well. The chain couples TRBV15 to TRBJ2-2; no clear D gene. Germline V gives CDR1 LNHNV, CDR2 YYDKDF (reference sequence). V lost 0 bases to trimming and J lost 2 bases, with 4 bases between them. This CDR3 has 14 residues. The CDR3 region is CATSRDPNTGELFF. The CDR3 DNA sequence: TGTGCCACCAGCAGAGATCCTAACACCGGGGAGCTGTTTTTT.

The chain combines TRBV10-3 with TRBJ1-3; 8 bases are a match to TRBD1. With 1 base clipped from V and 0 bases from J, the junction kept 2 bases outside the gene matches. This CDR3 comprises 16 residues. Germline-derived CDR1 and CDR2 are ENHRY and SYGVKD. The CDR3 protein is CAISEFTGGSGNTIYF. The CDR3 nucleotides are TGTGCCATCAGTGAGTTCACAGGGGGCTCTGGAAACACCATATATTTT.

The V and J genes are TRBV4-3 and TRBJ2-5, with D possibly being TRBD1 (5 bases). V lost 2 bases, J lost 0 bases, and 10 bases lay in between. This CDR3 comprises 15 residues. Germline V gene data show CDR1 as LGHNA and CDR2 as YSLEER. Here the CDR3 DNA reads TGCGCCAGCAGCCAATATTTGACAGACCAAGAGACCCAGTACTTC. This codes for CASSQYLTDQETQYF.

The chain uses TRBV11-2 and TRBJ2-7; 10 bases fit TRBD1. In germline, CDR1 is SGHAT, CDR2 FQNNGV. V lost 0 bases to trimming and J lost 6 bases; unmatched junction nucleotides: 2. The CDR3 runs 14 residues. The CDR3 protein is CASSLERDRGEQYF. The CDR3 nucleotides read TGTGCCAGCAGCTTAGAACGGGACAGGGGCGAGCAGTACTTC. Complete variable domain (other parts from reference TRBV11-2 and TRBJ2-7): EAGVAQSPRYKIIEKRQSVAFWCNPISGHATLYWYQQILGQGPKLLIQFQNNGVVDDSQLPKDRFSAERLKGVDSTLKIQPAKLEDSAVYLCASSLERDRGEQYFGPGTRLTVT.

This chain uses TRBV7-9 with TRBJ1-2; D is ambiguous. V lost 0 bases and J lost 3, with 8 bases in between. Germline V gene data show CDR1 as SEHNR and CDR2 as FQNEAQ (reference sequence). CDR3 size: 14 residues. The CDR3 is CASSLAPGYYGYTF. The CDR3 DNA reads TGTGCCAGCAGCTTAGCCCCGGGTTACTATGGCTACACCTTC.

This rearrangement joins TRBV29-1 to TRBJ2-7; 7 bases line up with TRBD1. Germline CDR1 is SQVTM and CDR2 is ANQGSEA. CDR3 length equals 13 residues. Trimming at V came to 7 bases and at J to 0 bases, leaving 6 bases not matched to a gene. The CDR3 protein is CSGQQGTSYEQYF. CDR3 coding DNA: TGCAGCGGTCAACAGGGGACCTCCTACGAGCAGTACTTC.